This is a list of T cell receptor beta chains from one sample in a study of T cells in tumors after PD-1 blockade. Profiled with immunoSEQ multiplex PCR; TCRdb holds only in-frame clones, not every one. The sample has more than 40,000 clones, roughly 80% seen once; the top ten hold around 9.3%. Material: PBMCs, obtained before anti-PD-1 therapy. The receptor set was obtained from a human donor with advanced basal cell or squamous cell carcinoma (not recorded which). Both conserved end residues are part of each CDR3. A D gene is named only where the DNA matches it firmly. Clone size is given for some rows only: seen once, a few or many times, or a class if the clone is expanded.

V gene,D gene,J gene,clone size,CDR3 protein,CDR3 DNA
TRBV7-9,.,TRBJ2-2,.,CASSRNGGTGELFF,TGTGCCAGCAGCCGAAATGGAGGCACCGGGGAGCTGTTTTTT
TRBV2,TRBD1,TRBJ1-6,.,CASSKGTGNSPLHF,TGTGCCAGCAGTAAGGGGACAGGGAATTCACCCCTCCACTTT
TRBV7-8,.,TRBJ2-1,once,CASSTSHEQFF,TGTGCCAGCAGCACGAGCCATGAGCAGTTCTTC
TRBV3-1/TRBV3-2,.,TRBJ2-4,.,CASSFKFTIYSIQYF,TGTGCCAGCAGCTTTAAGTTTACTATCTATAGCATTCAGTACTTC
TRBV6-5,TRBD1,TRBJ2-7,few,CASSYRDRGSEQYF,TGTGCCAGCAGTTACAGGGACAGGGGCAGCGAGCAGTACTTC
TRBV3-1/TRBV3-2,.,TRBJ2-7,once,CASSPGHEQYF,TGTGCCAGCAGCCCGGGTCACGAGCAGTACTTC
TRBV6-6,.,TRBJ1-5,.,CASSYRGKEPQHF,TGTGCCAGCAGTTACAGGGGAAAGGAGCCCCAGCATTTT
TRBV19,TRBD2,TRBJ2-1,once,CASSIRPRAGGPQARFF,TGTGCCAGTAGTATAAGGCCGAGAGCGGGAGGGCCGCAGGCTCGGTTCTTC
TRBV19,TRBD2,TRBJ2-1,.,CASSIAGGRTGGPGTSGQFF,TGTGCCAGTAGTATAGCGGGCGGCAGGACGGGAGGGCCGGGGACGTCGGGGCAGTTCTTC
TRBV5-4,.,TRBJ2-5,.,CASSWVTKETQYF,TGTGCCAGCAGCTGGGTCACCAAAGAGACCCAGTACTTC
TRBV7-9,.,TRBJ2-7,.,CASSLPGNPYEQYF,TGTGCCAGCAGTCTCCCAGGGAATCCCTACGAGCAGTACTTC
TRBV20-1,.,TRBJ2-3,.,CSARREDTQYF,TGCAGTGCTAGACGGGAAGATACGCAGTATTTT
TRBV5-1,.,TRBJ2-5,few,CASSLGGGETQYF,TGCGCCAGCAGCTTGGGGGGCGGGGAGACCCAGTACTTC
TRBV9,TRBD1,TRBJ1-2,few,CASSVGDSSWGYGYTF,TGTGCCAGCAGCGTAGGGGACAGCTCATGGGGCTATGGCTACACCTTC
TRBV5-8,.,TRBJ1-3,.,CASSPFFSGNTIYF,TGTGCCAGCAGCCCTTTTTTCTCCGGAAACACCATATATTTT
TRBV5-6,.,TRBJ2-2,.,CASSLLGGGPSGELFF,TGTGCCAGCAGCTTGCTAGGGGGAGGGCCCTCCGGGGAGCTGTTTTTT
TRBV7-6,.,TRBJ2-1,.,CASSSSPPGEQFF,TGTGCCAGCAGCTCCTCTCCTCCGGGTGAGCAGTTCTTC
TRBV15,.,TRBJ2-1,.,CATSRDEVVGTDEQFF,TGTGCCACCAGCAGAGATGAAGTTGTGGGAACCGATGAGCAGTTCTTC
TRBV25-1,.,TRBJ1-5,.,CASRGLGDNQPQHF,TGTGCCAGCAGGGGTTTGGGGGACAATCAGCCCCAGCATTTT
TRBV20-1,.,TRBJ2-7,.,CSARDSYEQYF,TGCAGTGCTAGAGACTCCTACGAGCAGTACTTC
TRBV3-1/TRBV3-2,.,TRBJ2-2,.,CASSPPGVGRTGELFF,TGTGCCAGCAGCCCTCCGGGGGTTGGTCGCACCGGGGAGCTGTTTTTT
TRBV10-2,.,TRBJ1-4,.,CASREGATNEKLFF,TGCGCCAGCCGAGAAGGCGCAACTAATGAAAAACTGTTTTTT
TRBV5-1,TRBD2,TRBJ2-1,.,CASSSPGLAGYNEQFF,TGCGCCAGCAGCAGCCCGGGACTAGCGGGATACAATGAGCAGTTCTTC